Following are 28 T cell receptor beta chains from one sample sequenced in a study of CD8+ T cells in alopecia areata. Treatment here: oral pan-JAK inhibitor, 5-10 mg twice daily. It was cDNA, reverse transcribed from extracted RNA, that served as the sequencing template. Some clones are missing from TCRdb's copy, which holds only in-frame ones; the method was immunoSEQ multiplex PCR. Of about 120,000 clones in the sample, around 56% were seen once. The material sequenced was CD4+ T cells sorted from blood, taken at week 4, from a patient treated with tofacitinib. These receptors were obtained from a human donor with alopecia areata.

The V and J genes are TRBV30 and TRBJ1-1; no clear D gene. The V gene lost 5 bases and the J gene lost 2 bases, with 12 bases spanning the gap. The germline CDR1 and CDR2 sequences are GTSNPN and SVGIG (reference sequence). CDR3 length equals 13 residues. CDR3 nucleotides: TGTGCCTGGGAGTCTAACATAAACACTGAAGCTTTCTTT. Protein: CAWESNINTEAFF.

The chain couples TRBV19 to TRBJ1-5; no clear D gene. Germline V gives CDR1 LNHDA, CDR2 SQIVND (reference sequence). The CDR3 runs to 14 residues. V lost 4 bases and J lost 2, with 9 bases in between. CDR3 sequence (DNA): TGTGCCAGTAGTAATTACATCCGCAATCAGCCCCAGCATTTT. Translated: CASSNYIRNQPQHF. The variable domain in full, with the rest retrieved from reference TRBV19 and TRBJ1-5, is DGGITQSPKYLFRKEGQNVTLSCEQNLNHDAMYWYRQDPGQGLRLIYYSQIVNDFQKGDIAEGYSVSREKKESFPLTVTSAQKNPTAFYLCASSNYIRNQPQHFGDGTRLSIL.

This rearrangement joins TRBV7-9 to TRBJ1-1; 7 nucleotides match TRBD1. Germline CDR1 is SEHNR and CDR2 is FQNEAQ (reference sequence). The CDR3 spans 15 residues. Trimming removed 5 bases from V and 5 bases from J; junction bases left unmatched: 11. CDR3 DNA: TGTGCCAGCAGCCACGGACAGGCCACCGGGACTGAAGCTTTCTTT. Protein product: CASSHGQATGTEAFF.

The chain links TRBV6-5 to TRBJ1-6; D is unclear. CDR3 length: 11 residues. Germline V gene data show CDR1 as MNHEY and CDR2 as SVGAGI. V shed 5 bases and J shed 10 bases, with 6 bases lying between them. CDR3: CASSNGSPLHF. The CDR3 DNA reads TGTGCCAGCAGTAATGGCTCACCCCTCCACTTT.

The J gene is TRBJ2-5, the V gene TRBV9, with TRBD2 identical over 9 bases. The J segment lost 2 bases and the V segment lost 0 bases, leaving 2 bases of the junction unmatched. Germline loops: CDR1 SGDLS, CDR2 YYNGEE. The CDR3 is made up of 15 amino acids. The CDR3 DNA sequence: TGTGCCAGCAGCGTAGGGACTAGCGAACAAGAGACCCAGTACTTC. It encodes CASSVGTSEQETQYF.

The rearrangement uses TRBV29-1 and TRBJ2-1; D ambiguous. Germline values: CDR1 SQVTM, CDR2 ANQGSEA. The CDR3 contains 10 residues. V was shortened by 7 bases and J by 9 bases, with 10 bases between the two germline ends. The CDR3 here is CSGELVEQFF. The CDR3, as DNA: TGCAGCGGAGAATTAGTTGAGCAGTTCTTC.

CDR3 amino acids: CASKGQEHTGELFF. The CDR3 DNA reads TGTGCCAGCAAGGGACAGGAGCACACCGGGGAGCTGTTTTTT. The chain has TRBV18 and TRBJ2-2; 8 bases map to TRBD1. CDR1 and CDR2 (germline): KGHSH, LQKENI. Unmatched junction bases numbered 5, after V lost 8 bases and J lost 3 bases. The length of the CDR3 is 14 residues.

This clone was picked up a small number of times. This sequence joins TRBV10-3 and TRBJ2-7; unclear D gene. There are 11 residues in the CDR3. V lost 3 bases and J 10 bases, leaving 10 bases between the germline ends. The germline V gene has CDR1 ENHRY and CDR2 SYGVKD. The CDR3 protein is CAISDGNRQYF. The CDR3 DNA reads TGTGCCATCAGTGACGGCAATCGTCAGTACTTC.

The V call is TRBV5-6, the J call TRBJ1-6; D gene ambiguous. The CDR3 spans 18 residues. The germline CDR1 and CDR2 sequences are SGHDT and YYEEEE. Trimming removed 0 bases at V and 9 bases at J, with 22 bases between. The CDR3 is CASSLAGMGAGYFSPLHF. The CDR3 DNA is TGTGCCAGCAGCTTGGCCGGTATGGGTGCGGGGTACTTTTCACCCCTCCACTTT. Complete variable domain (other parts from reference TRBV5-6 and TRBJ1-6): DAGVTQSPTHLIKTRGQQVTLRCSPKSGHDTVSWYQQALGQGPQFIFQYYEEEERQRGNFPDRFSGHQFPNYSSELNVNALLLGDSALYLCASSLAGMGAGYFSPLHFGNGTRLTVT.

The chain is built from TRBV27 and TRBJ1-2; 9 nucleotides line up with TRBD1. CDR3 length: 13 residues. The V gene's germline CDR1 is MNHEY and CDR2 SMNVEV (reference sequence). With 4 bases clipped from V and 10 bases from J, the junction kept 7 bases outside the gene matches. This chain's CDR3 is CASSSGQGRVYTF. The CDR3 bases are TGTGCCAGCAGTTCGGGACAGGGAAGGGTCTACACCTTC.

The chain links TRBV4-2 to TRBJ2-7; unclear D gene. Deletions cut 2 bases from V and 6 bases from J, with 11 bases between. This CDR3 is built from 13 residues. Germline CDR1 is LGHNA and CDR2 is YNFKEQ. In DNA, the CDR3 is TGTGCCAGCAGCCAAACCTTCGCGTTCGAGCAGTACTTC. This codes for CASSQTFAFEQYF.

This sequence joins TRBV6-5 and TRBJ2-7; 8 nucleotides line up with TRBD2. Germline-derived CDR1 and CDR2 are MNHEY and SVGAGI. CDR3 size: 14 residues. V lost 2 bases, J lost 6 bases, and 6 bases stayed unmatched. The CDR3 protein is CASSYDGTRGEQYF. CDR3 DNA: TGTGCCAGCAGTTACGACGGGACTAGAGGCGAGCAGTACTTC.

The rearrangement joins TRBV11-1 to TRBJ2-1, with D maybe TRBD1 (6 bases). V was shortened by 5 bases and J by 4 bases, with 18 bases between the two germline ends. Germline assignment: CDR1 SGHAT and CDR2 FQDESV (reference sequence). CDR3 length: 16 residues. The CDR3 protein is CASSRGPGQTYNEQFF. CDR3 bases: TGTGCCAGCAGCCGAGGCCCCGGACAGACTTACAATGAGCAGTTCTTC.

The chain uses TRBV4-2 and TRBJ2-3, with TRBD1 as a possible D gene (6 bases). The CDR3 runs 13 residues. Between the trimmed V and J ends, which lost 6 bases and 5 bases, there was a span of 12 bases. Germline V gives CDR1 LGHNA, CDR2 YNFKEQ. The DNA of the CDR3 is TGTGCCAGCAGTATTCAGGGGAAAGATACGCAGTATTTT. This sequence encodes CASSIQGKDTQYF.

This clone was seen more than once but under ten times. V is TRBV7-9 and J is TRBJ1-1, with D perhaps matching TRBD1 (6 bases). The CDR3 loop spans 14 amino acids. The germline V gene has CDR1 SEHNR and CDR2 FQNEAQ (reference sequence). The ends were cut back, 7 bases at V and 6 bases at J, with 18 bases in the middle. The CDR3 loop reads CASTTGGRGAEAFF. For the CDR3, the DNA is TGTGCCAGCACCACTGGGGGGCGAGGGGCTGAAGCTTTCTTT.

The rearrangement links TRBV5-4 to TRBJ1-1, with D hard to call. This CDR3 is built from 15 residues. V lost 6 bases and J 0 bases, leaving 15 bases between the germline ends. Germline loops: CDR1 SGHNT, CDR2 YYREEE (reference sequence). The CDR3 loop reads CASTPTGGVNTEAFF. CDR3 DNA: TGTGCCAGCACACCCACTGGAGGTGTGAACACTGAAGCTTTCTTT. Looking up the rest from reference TRBV5-4 and TRBJ1-1 gives the full variable domain: ETGVTQSPTHLIKTRGQQVTLRCSSQSGHNTVSWYQQALGQGPQFIFQYYREEENGRGNFPPRFSGLQFPNYSSELNVNALELDDSALYLCASTPTGGVNTEAFFGQGTRLTVV.

The V call is TRBV18, the J call TRBJ2-7, with TRBD1 as a possible D gene (6 bases). The CDR3 has 14 amino acids. Germline V CDR1 and CDR2: KGHSH, LQKENI. V shed 2 bases and J shed 2 bases, with 10 bases lying between them. The CDR3 here is CASSPARGAYEQYF. The CDR3 nucleotides read TGTGCCAGCTCACCAGCCAGGGGCGCCTACGAGCAGTACTTC. Full variable domain (missing parts from reference TRBV18 and TRBJ2-7): NAGVMQNPRHLVRRRGQEARLRCSPMKGHSHVYWYRQLPEEGLKFMVYLQKENIIDESGMPKERFSAEFPKEGPSILRIQQVVRGDSAAYFCASSPARGAYEQYFGPGTRLTVT.

CDR3 residues: CASSLSLSGTQYF. CDR3 DNA sequence: TGTGCCAGCAGTTTATCCCTCTCGGGTACGCAGTATTTT. This rearrangement joins TRBV28 to TRBJ2-3; D is undetermined. V shed 1 base and J shed 8 bases, with 10 bases lying between them. CDR3 size: 13 residues. The V gene's germline CDR1 is MDHEN and CDR2 SYDVKM.

The chain has TRBV11-2 and TRBJ2-7, with D unclear. V dropped 3 bases and J dropped 1 base, with 10 bases sitting between them. CDR3 length: 14 amino acids. Germline CDR1 is SGHAT and CDR2 is FQNNGV. The CDR3 DNA is TGTGCCAGCAGCTTGGGGTTGAGGTCCTACGAGCAGTACTTC. Protein sequence: CASSLGLRSYEQYF.

J is TRBJ2-1 and V is TRBV5-1; D is possibly TRBD1 (6 bases). This CDR3 spans 13 amino acids. The germline CDR1 and CDR2 sequences are SGHRS and YFSETQ. V lost 0 bases to trimming and J lost 10 bases, with 11 bases between them. CDR3 protein: CASSLEGVQEQFF. Here the CDR3 DNA reads TGCGCCAGCAGCTTGGAGGGGGTGCAGGAGCAGTTCTTC. Filled out from reference TRBV5-1 and TRBJ2-1, the complete variable domain reads KAGVTQTPRYLIKTRGQQVTLSCSPISGHRSVSWYQQTPGQGLQFLFEYFSETQRNKGNFPGRFSGRQFSNSRSEMNVSTLELGDSALYLCASSLEGVQEQFFGPGTRLTVL.

V and J are TRBV2 and TRBJ2-2, with a tentative D call TRBD2 (5 bases). Germline CDR1 SNHLY, CDR2 FYNNEI. V lost 9 bases and J 0 bases, leaving 11 bases between the germline ends. The CDR3 is made up of 14 amino acids. CDR3 protein: CASSVGANTGELFF. The CDR3 coding sequence is TGTGCCAGTAGCGTAGGCGCGAACACCGGGGAGCTGTTTTTT.

This clone was found once. The chain combines TRBV7-9 with TRBJ1-1; tentative D call: TRBD1 (5 bases). The V gene lost 5 bases and the J gene lost 4 bases, with 29 bases spanning the gap. Germline CDR1 reads SEHNR; CDR2 reads FQNEAQ (reference sequence). The CDR3 sequence is 19 residues long. The CDR3, as DNA: TGTGCCAGCAGCCAGGGAAGGGTGGGCGAACTAAGAAGGGGCACTGAAGCTTTCTTT. As protein: CASSQGRVGELRRGTEAFF.

This rearrangement joins TRBV13 to TRBJ1-1, with D possibly TRBD1 on 5 matching bases. CDR1 is PRHDT and CDR2 is FYEKMQ in the germline V gene (reference sequence). With 5 bases removed from V and 1 base from J, the gap between germline ends came to 20 bases. CDR3 length: 17 residues. The CDR3 DNA follows: TGTGCCAGCAGCCTAACCGGGACGCCGAAGGGGAACACTGAAGCTTTCTTT. Protein product: CASSLTGTPKGNTEAFF.

By share, this clone ranks as medium-sized. Other DNA sequences of this sample code for an identical CDR3. The V call is TRBV2, the J call TRBJ2-3; TRBD2 aligns across 12 bases. Unmatched junction bases numbered 9, after V lost 6 bases and J lost 2 bases. In germline, CDR1 is SNHLY, CDR2 FYNNEI. CDR3 length equals 17 residues. Here the CDR3 reads CASSPRLAGDFTDTQYF. For the CDR3, the DNA is TGTGCCAGCAGCCCTAGACTAGCGGGGGATTTCACAGATACGCAGTATTTT.

This chain connects TRBV5-4 to TRBJ2-1; D gene unclear. The CDR3 consists of 14 residues. The germline V and J ends were trimmed by 3 bases and 6 bases, with 13 bases remaining between them. Germline V gene lookup returns CDR1 SGHNT and CDR2 YYREEE (reference sequence). This CDR3 reads CASSYSTGPNEQFF. CDR3 in DNA: TGTGCCAGCAGCTACTCGACCGGACCCAATGAGCAGTTCTTC.

The chain has TRBV7-2 and TRBJ2-1; perhaps TRBD2 as D (5 bases). The CDR3 runs to 14 residues. Germline V CDR1 and CDR2: SGHTA, FQGNSA. The V end was cut by 5 bases, the J end by 9 bases, with 17 bases between. CDR3 coding DNA: TGTGCCAGCAGCGTTCCCCGTCGGGGAGCTGAGCAGTTCTTC. It is translated as CASSVPRRGAEQFF.

The rearrangement joins TRBV7-2 to TRBJ2-7, with 8 bases lining up with TRBD1. Germline assignment: CDR1 SGHTA and CDR2 FQGNSA. V trimming: 3 bases; J trimming: 3 bases; junction bases outside the gene matches: 7. The CDR3 totals 15 residues. The CDR3 nucleotides are TGTGCCAGCAGCTTCGACAGGGGCTGGTACTACGAGCAGTACTTC. Its protein product is CASSFDRGWYYEQYF.

The chain links TRBV30 to TRBJ1-2, with 8 nucleotides matching TRBD1. Germline lookup yields CDR1 GTSNPN and CDR2 SVGIG (reference sequence). With V trimmed by 5 bases and J by 6 bases, 5 bases remained unmatched. The CDR3 length is 12 residues. In DNA form, the CDR3 reads TGTGCCTGGCGCCAGGACAGGGATGGCTACACCTTC. Its protein product is CAWRQDRDGYTF.